This T cell receptor (beta chain) originates from a study of blood T cells in healthy people across ages. For the second PCR, which ran for roughly 6 to 12 cycles, a sample-barcoded 5' primer and a J-beta primer mix were used. Sequencing yielded, for each sample, at least 3 million paired-end reads carrying CDR3. Each CDR3 protein gets one entry after TCRdb re-called the 5' RACE reads with MiXCR. The repertoire includes roughly 2 million distinct CDR3 sequences, roughly 50% of them detected once, and less than 2.5% sits in the top ten. The CDR3 is 15 amino acids. Germline assignment: CDR1 SEHNR and CDR2 FQNEAQ (reference sequence). V was cut by 0 bases and J by 2 bases, with 10 bases left in between.

The sequence came from a woman aged 40 to 50 in good health. Sequenced material: blood. The chain has TRBV7-9 and TRBJ2-5; perhaps D is TRBD1 or TRBD2 (5 bases each). CDR3 sequence (DNA): TGTGCCAGCAGCTTAGCGAGAGGGGTACAAGAGACCCAGTACTTC. Residues: CASSLARGVQETQYF.